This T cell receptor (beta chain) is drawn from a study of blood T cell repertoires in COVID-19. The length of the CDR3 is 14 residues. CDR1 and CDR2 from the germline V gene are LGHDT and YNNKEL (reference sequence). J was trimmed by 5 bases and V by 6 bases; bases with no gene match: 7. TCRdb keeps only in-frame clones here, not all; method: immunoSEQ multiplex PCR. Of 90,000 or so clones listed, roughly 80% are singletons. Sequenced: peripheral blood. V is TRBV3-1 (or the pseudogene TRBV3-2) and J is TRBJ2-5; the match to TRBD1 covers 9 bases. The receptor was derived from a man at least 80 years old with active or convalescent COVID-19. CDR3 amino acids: CASSQQGAGETQYF. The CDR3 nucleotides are TGTGCCAGCAGTCAACAGGGGGCAGGGGAGACCCAGTACTTC.